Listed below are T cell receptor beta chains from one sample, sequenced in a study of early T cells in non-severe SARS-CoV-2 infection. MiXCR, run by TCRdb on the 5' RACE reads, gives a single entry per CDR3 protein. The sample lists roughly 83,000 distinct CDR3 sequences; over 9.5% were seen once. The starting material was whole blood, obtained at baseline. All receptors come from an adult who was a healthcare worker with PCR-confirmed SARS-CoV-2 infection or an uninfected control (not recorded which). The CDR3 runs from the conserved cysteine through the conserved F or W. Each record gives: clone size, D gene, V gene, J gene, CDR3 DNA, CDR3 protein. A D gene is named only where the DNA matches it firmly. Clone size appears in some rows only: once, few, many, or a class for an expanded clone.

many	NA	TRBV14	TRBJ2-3	TGTGCCAGCAGCCACTTCCCTTTCCCAGATACGCAGTATTTT	CASSHFPFPDTQYF
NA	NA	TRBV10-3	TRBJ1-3	TGTGCCATCAGCTCGGGACAACTCAAAAACACCATATATTTT	CAISSGQLKNTIYF
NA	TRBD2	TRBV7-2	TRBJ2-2	TGTGCCAGCAGCTTAGCTTCTCGGGGGGGCACCGGGGAGCTGTTTTTT	CASSLASRGGTGELFF
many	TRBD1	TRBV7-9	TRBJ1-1	TGTGCCAGCAGCCCAACAGGGGAGGGAGGGAACACTGAAGCTTTCTTT	CASSPTGEGGNTEAFF
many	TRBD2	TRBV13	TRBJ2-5	TGTGCCAGCAGCCGGATTACTAGCGGGGTTGTGGAGACCCAGTACTTC	CASSRITSGVVETQYF
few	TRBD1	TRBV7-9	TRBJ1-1	TGTGCCAGCAGCTTCCCCGGACAGGCTGAAGCTTTCTTT	CASSFPGQAEAFF
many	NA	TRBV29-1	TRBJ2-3	TGCAGCGTTAGGGGGACGGGGAGGAGCACAGATACGCAGTATTTT	CSVRGTGRSTDTQYF
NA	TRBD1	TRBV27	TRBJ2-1	TGTGCCAGCAGTCTACCTACCGGGACAGGGATCTACAATGAGCAGTTCTTC	CASSLPTGTGIYNEQFF
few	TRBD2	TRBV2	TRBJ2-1	TGTGCCAGCAGTTATTCCGGGACTAGCGGGAGTTCCTACAATGAGCAGTTCTTC	CASSYSGTSGSSYNEQFF
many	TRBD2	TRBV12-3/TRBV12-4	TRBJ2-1	TGTGCCAGCAGTCAGCGGCTAGCGGGAGGGCCTCGGGACAATGAGCAGTTCTTC	CASSQRLAGGPRDNEQFF
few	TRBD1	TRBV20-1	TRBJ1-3	TGCAGTGCTAGTGGACAGGCGTACTCTGGAAACACCATATATTTT	CSASGQAYSGNTIYF
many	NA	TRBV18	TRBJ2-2	TGTGCCAGCTCACCGGATAGGAGGAACACCGGGGAGCTGTTTTTT	CASSPDRRNTGELFF
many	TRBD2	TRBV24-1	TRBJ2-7	TGTGCCACCAGTGCCCGAGACGGACTAGCGGGGGAGCAGTACTTC	CATSARDGLAGEQYF
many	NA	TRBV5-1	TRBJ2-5	TGCGCCAGCAGCCGGGAGTCACCAGAGACCCAGTACTTC	CASSRESPETQYF
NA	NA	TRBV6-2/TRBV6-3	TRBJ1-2	TGTGCCAGCAGTTACGACCGGGAGGCTAACTATGGCTACACCTTC	CASSYDREANYGYTF
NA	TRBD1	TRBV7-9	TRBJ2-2	TGTGCCAGCAGCTCCTCGGACAGGGGGAGCACCGGGGAGCTGTTTTTT	CASSSSDRGSTGELFF
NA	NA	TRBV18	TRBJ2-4	TGTGCCAGCTCACCATCAGGGGACAAAAACATTCAGTACTTC	CASSPSGDKNIQYF
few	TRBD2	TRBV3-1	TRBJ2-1	TGTGCCAGCAGCCAAGGGACTAGCGAATACAATGAGCAGTTCTTC	CASSQGTSEYNEQFF
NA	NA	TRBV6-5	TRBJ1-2	TGTGCCAGCAGTTACCGGGCACACTATGGCTACACCTTC	CASSYRAHYGYTF
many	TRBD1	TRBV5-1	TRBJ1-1	TGCGCCAGCAGCTTGTCAGGGGGCAAGACTGAAGCTTTCTTT	CASSLSGGKTEAFF
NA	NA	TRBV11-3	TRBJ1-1	TGTGCCAGCAGCTTAGATCTAAGGGGTCCTGAAGCTTTCTTT	CASSLDLRGPEAFF
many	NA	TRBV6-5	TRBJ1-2	TGTGCCAGCAGTATTACAGTTTCTAACTATGGCTACACCTTC	CASSITVSNYGYTF
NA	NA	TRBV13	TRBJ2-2	TGTGCCAGCAGCTTAGCCATAAATCCCGGGGAGCTGTTTTTT	CASSLAINPGELFF
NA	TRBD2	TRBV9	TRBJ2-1	TGTGCCAGCAGCCCTGAGCGGGGGGGTTACAATGAGCAGTTCTTC	CASSPERGGYNEQFF
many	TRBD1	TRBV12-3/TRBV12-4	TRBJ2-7	TGTGCCAGCAGTACACGAGGGGGACAGGCCCCACACTTC	CASSTRGGQAPHF
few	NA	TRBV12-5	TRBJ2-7	TGTGCTAGTGGCAAAGCAAATCCGAGGTGGGGGTCCTACGAGCAGTACTTC	CASGKANPRWGSYEQYF
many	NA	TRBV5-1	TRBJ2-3	TGCGCCAGCAGCTTGGGCCACAGCACAGATACGCAGTATTTT	CASSLGHSTDTQYF
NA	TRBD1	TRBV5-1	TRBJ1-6	TGCGCCAGCAGGACTAGGGACAGGGAGAATTCACCCCTCCACTTT	CASRTRDRENSPLHF
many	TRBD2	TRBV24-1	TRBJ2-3	TGTGCCACCAGCGGGACTAGCGGATTCCCTAGCACAGATACGCAGTATTTT	CATSGTSGFPSTDTQYF